The clone carrying this TCR beta chain was observed a few times. The entry originates in a study of technical replicates of blood from a handful of donors. Profiling relied on immunoSEQ multiplex PCR, and the TCRdb table lists in-frame clones only, not all of them. This table holds about 72,000 clones, just under 95% found once. The V gene's germline CDR1 is MGHRA and CDR2 YSYEKL. V lost 4 bases to trimming and J lost 6 bases; unmatched junction nucleotides: 4. CDR3 length: 14 residues. The TCR comes from a human donor in good health. The sequenced sample was T cells isolated from PBMCs. This chain joins TRBV4-1 and TRBJ2-1; 9 bases match TRBD2. The CDR3 region has the DNA TGCGCCAGCAGCCCGGGACTAGCAGGCAATGAGCAGTTCTTC. As protein: CASSPGLAGNEQFF.